These 24 T cell receptor beta chains share one sample of origin, sequenced in a study of patients and donors after allogeneic stem cell transplantation. TCRdb ran MiXCR on the RT-PCR reads and lists one entry per CDR3 protein. Seen here are more than 850,000 distinct CDR3 sequences, roughly 18% observed once, and the top ten hold roughly 6%. What was sequenced was blood, either unsorted or a sorted T cell fraction (not recorded which). These TCRs come from a human donor who was either an allogeneic HSCT recipient or a stem cell or donor lymphocyte infusion donor (not recorded which). It is not recorded whose cells these are; they may come from a transplant donor.

This clonotype was detected many times. The J gene is TRBJ2-1, the V gene TRBV29-1; 9 bases match TRBD2. This CDR3 is built from 15 residues. Germline-derived CDR1 and CDR2 are SQVTM and ANQGSEA. Trimming at V came to 0 bases and at J to 6 bases, leaving 6 bases not matched to a gene. Here the CDR3 reads CSVEEPWREGNEQFF. The CDR3 region has the DNA TGCAGCGTTGAAGAACCTTGGCGGGAGGGCAATGAGCAGTTCTTC.

This clonotype was counted between two and nine times. This sequence joins TRBV12-3 or TRBV12-4 and TRBJ2-5; D tentatively fits TRBD1 or TRBD2 (5 bases each). The CDR3 loop spans 13 amino acids. Trimming removed 6 bases from V and 7 bases from J, with 15 bases in between. CDR3 sequence: CASSLGTSRTQYF. Written as DNA, the CDR3 is TGTGCCAGCAGCCTTGGGACGTCGAGGACCCAGTACTTC.

The chain joins TRBV5-1 to TRBJ1-2, with 12 bases that match TRBD1. This CDR3 is 16 amino acids long. In germline, CDR1 is SGHRS, CDR2 YFSETQ. V lost 0 bases and J lost 5; bases outside the gene matches: 5. CDR3 DNA sequence: TGCGCCAGCAGCTTGGGCGGGACAGGGGGCGCGTATGGCTACACCTTC. Translating it yields CASSLGGTGGAYGYTF. The full variable domain, in which reference TRBV5-1 and TRBJ1-2 provide the parts outside the CDR3, is KAGVTQTPRYLIKTRGQQVTLSCSPISGHRSVSWYQQTPGQGLQFLFEYFSETQRNKGNFPGRFSGRQFSNSRSEMNVSTLELGDSALYLCASSLGGTGGAYGYTFGSGTRLTVV.

This clonotype showed up just a few times. For the CDR3, the DNA is TGTGCCAGCAGCATAACTAAGGGGTTACGGAGTCAGCCCCAGCATTTT. Amino acids: CASSITKGLRSQPQHF. This sequence joins TRBV12-3 or TRBV12-4 and TRBJ1-5, with a weak D call TRBD1 (5 bases). The CDR3 has 16 amino acids. Trimming shortened V by 6 bases and J by 6 bases, and 21 bases separated the two germline ends.

This clonotype was detected only a few times. The rearrangement links TRBV2 to TRBJ2-5; 7 bases agree with TRBD2. CDR1 SNHLY and CDR2 FYNNEI come from the germline V gene. The CDR3 sequence is 13 residues long. The trim removed 7 bases at V and 2 bases at J, leaving 4 bases unmatched. The CDR3 spells CASKERGQETQYF. The CDR3 bases are TGTGCCAGCAAAGAGCGGGGACAAGAGACCCAGTACTTC.

The gene calls are TRBV29-1 and TRBJ2-1; 10 positions agree with TRBD1. The germline V gene encodes CDR1 SQVTM and CDR2 ANQGSEA. The V gene end was trimmed by 5 bases and the J gene end by 8 bases; junction bases not matched to a gene: 12. CDR3 length: 15 amino acids. CDR3 nucleotides: TGCAGCGTTAGACGGACAGGGGGAGGGGTCGATGAGCAGTTCTTC. It codes for CSVRRTGGGVDEQFF.

The chain carries TRBV2 and TRBJ2-1, with 8 positions matching TRBD2. This CDR3 comprises 15 residues. V shed 6 bases, J shed 10 bases, and the junction held 14 bases outside the gene matches. Germline V gene sequence: CDR1 SNHLY, CDR2 FYNNEI. The CDR3 is CASRHIAGPLLEQFF. CDR3 in DNA: TGTGCCAGCAGACACATAGCGGGGCCCCTTTTGGAGCAGTTCTTC.

This sequence joins TRBV11-3 and TRBJ2-4, with 8 bases lining up with TRBD1. The CDR3 runs 17 residues. Germline loops: CDR1 SGHNT, CDR2 YENEEA. After removal of 5 bases from V and 0 bases from J, the junction contained 9 bases not matched to a gene. CDR3 sequence (DNA): TGTGCCAGCAGCCCTGGAGGACAGGGACGAGCCAAAAACATTCAGTACTTC. Protein product: CASSPGGQGRAKNIQYF.

The chain recombines TRBV19 with TRBJ2-5; TRBD1 is a possible D gene (6 bases). CDR3 length equals 14 residues. The V end was cut by 7 bases, the J end by 3 bases, with 15 bases between. CDR1 and CDR2 from the germline V gene are LNHDA and SQIVND (reference sequence). The CDR3 nucleotides are TGTGCCAGTAAAACCGGGACAAACGAAGAGACCCAGTACTTC. Its translation is CASKTGTNEETQYF.

This clonotype was detected many times. The CDR3 is CASSPLGGYTF. The CDR3 nucleotides read TGTGCCAGCAGTCCCCTTGGAGGCTACACCTTC. This chain links TRBV2 with TRBJ1-2; no reliable D call. The germline gives CDR1 SNHLY, CDR2 FYNNEI. The V and J ends lost 5 bases and 8 bases respectively, with 9 bases between them. The CDR3 is 11 residues long.

This clonotype was counted a few times. The V call is TRBV9, the J call TRBJ2-5; D call uncertain. This CDR3 spans 15 amino acids. The V gene lost 0 bases and the J gene lost 2 bases, with 11 bases spanning the gap. The V gene's germline CDR1 is SGDLS and CDR2 YYNGEE. CDR3 sequence: CASSVDGRIQETQYF. CDR3 DNA: TGTGCCAGCAGCGTAGATGGACGGATACAAGAGACCCAGTACTTC.

In this sample, this clonotype turned up many times. This chain connects TRBV12-3 or TRBV12-4 to TRBJ2-5; 14 bases map to TRBD2. Trimming cost V 6 bases and J 5 bases; bases outside gene matches: 5. There are 15 residues in the CDR3. The CDR3 DNA reads as TGTGCCAGCAGCCAAGGGACTAGCGGGAGCGAGACCCAGTACTTC. Its translation is CASSQGTSGSETQYF.

The chain uses TRBV15 and TRBJ2-7; 7 nucleotides agree with TRBD1. From germline, CDR1 is LNHNV and CDR2 YYDKDF (reference sequence). CDR3 length: 16 amino acids. V shed 0 bases, J shed 2 bases, and the junction held 7 bases outside the gene matches. The CDR3 sequence is CATSRDTGAMAYEQYF. The CDR3, as DNA: TGTGCCACCAGCAGAGATACAGGGGCAATGGCCTACGAGCAGTACTTC. Based on the CDR3 plus reference TRBV15 and TRBJ2-7, the full variable domain is DAMVIQNPRYQVTQFGKPVTLSCSQTLNHNVMYWYQQKSSQAPKLLFHYYDKDFNNEADTPDNFQSRRPNTSFCFLDIRSPGLGDTAMYLCATSRDTGAMAYEQYFGPGTRLTVT.

This clonotype was recorded a few times. V usage is TRBV14 and J usage is TRBJ2-1, with 11 nucleotides matching TRBD2. The CDR3 loop spans 15 amino acids. Trimming cost V 2 bases and J 6 bases; bases outside gene matches: 3. Looked up from germline, CDR1 is SGHDN and CDR2 is FVKESK. The CDR3 reads CASSQTGTSGNEQFF. CDR3 bases: TGTGCCAGCAGCCAAACCGGGACTAGCGGCAATGAGCAGTTCTTC. The full variable domain, its missing parts supplied by reference TRBV14 and TRBJ2-1, is EAGVTQFPSHSVIEKGQTVTLRCDPISGHDNLYWYRRVMGKEIKFLLHFVKESKQDESGMPNNRFLAERTGGTYSTLKVQPAELEDSGVYFCASSQTGTSGNEQFFGPGTRLTVL.

The chain links TRBV6-5 to TRBJ2-6; D is ambiguous. This CDR3 is 16 amino acids long. Trimming cost V 0 bases and J 0 bases, with 6 bases left between them. Germline values: CDR1 MNHEY, CDR2 SVGAGI. CDR3: CASSYSDGSGANVLTF. DNA for the CDR3: TGTGCCAGCAGTTACTCCGATGGCTCTGGGGCCAACGTCCTGACTTTC.

The genes are TRBV7-9 and TRBJ2-3, with 7 bases identical to TRBD1. Germline CDR1 is SEHNR and CDR2 is FQNEAQ (reference sequence). This CDR3 spans 15 amino acids. V shed 5 bases and J 2 bases; nucleotides not matched to a gene: 7. The CDR3 DNA is TGTGCCAGCAGCCGAACTGGACAGGACACAGATACGCAGTATTTT. Protein product: CASSRTGQDTDTQYF.

The J gene is TRBJ2-4, the V gene TRBV11-3, with D perhaps matching TRBD1 or TRBD2 (6 bases each). The CDR3 extends over 15 amino acids. Germline assignment: CDR1 SGHNT and CDR2 YENEEA. Trimming stripped 6 bases from V and 8 bases from J, with 20 bases between. The CDR3 here is CASSLSRGGGYIQYF. CDR3 nucleotides: TGTGCCAGCAGTCTCTCGCGAGGAGGGGGGTACATTCAGTACTTC.

This clonotype was observed a few times. CDR3 loop: CASSLRWTRRTEAFF. In nucleotides, the CDR3 is TGTGCCAGCAGTTTAAGGTGGACCAGAAGGACTGAAGCTTTCTTT. V usage is TRBV12-3 or TRBV12-4 and J usage is TRBJ1-1; no clear D. This CDR3 has 15 residues. V lost 2 bases to trimming and J lost 5 bases, with 15 bases between them.

This clonotype was counted a few times. The chain is built from TRBV6-1 and TRBJ1-1; maybe TRBD1 (5 bases). The CDR3 runs 14 residues. Trimming took off 7 bases at V and 4 bases at J, with 16 bases between the two ends. Looked up from germline, CDR1 is MNHNS and CDR2 is SASEGT. The chain's CDR3 is CASTAHEGFTEAFF. The CDR3 nucleotides are TGTGCCAGCACGGCACACGAGGGGTTCACTGAAGCTTTCTTT.

V usage is TRBV27 and J usage is TRBJ2-1, with 7 bases lining up with TRBD1. Germline V lookup: CDR1 MNHEY, CDR2 SMNVEV (reference sequence). This CDR3 comprises 15 residues. J gave up 4 bases and V 2 bases, and 5 bases lay outside the gene matches. The CDR3: CASSLTGTAYNEQFF. The CDR3 nucleotides read TGTGCCAGCAGTTTAACCGGGACAGCATACAATGAGCAGTTCTTC.

The CDR3 is CASNGEMAYGYTF. The DNA for the CDR3 is TGTGCCAGCAACGGGGAAATGGCCTATGGCTACACCTTC. The genes are TRBV6-4 and TRBJ1-2; no clear D gene. Trimming left V 7 bases short and J 4 bases short, with 13 bases between. The CDR3 spans 13 residues. The germline gives CDR1 MRHNA, CDR2 SNTAGT.

This clonotype was seen a few times. V usage is TRBV11-2 and J usage is TRBJ2-1; 7 nucleotides agree with TRBD2. Germline CDR1 reads SGHAT; CDR2 reads FQNNGV. V dropped 4 bases and J dropped 10; count of bases not matched to a gene: 13. The CDR3 is 15 amino acids. CDR3 nucleotides: TGTGCCAGCAGCTCCTCTCGGGGGGTGGAGCAGGAGCAGTTCTTC. Encoded protein: CASSSSRGVEQEQFF.

The chain links TRBV6-1 to TRBJ2-1, with D unclear. The CDR3 consists of 13 residues. V was pared by 6 bases and J by 10 bases, with 16 bases between. Germline lookup yields CDR1 MNHNS and CDR2 SASEGT. CDR3 amino acids: CASRLRTGTEQFF. The CDR3 bases are TGTGCCAGCAGATTAAGGACCGGTACCGAGCAGTTCTTC.

V and J are TRBV10-3 and TRBJ1-1, with 7 bases identical to TRBD1. The junction had 12 bases not matched to a gene; V was cut back by 7 bases and J by 10 bases. Germline V gene lookup returns CDR1 ENHRY and CDR2 SYGVKD. The CDR3 is 13 residues long. This chain's CDR3 is CAITNGTAPRAFF. The CDR3 bases are TGTGCCATCACCAACGGGACAGCCCCTAGAGCTTTCTTT.